The 29 T cell receptor beta chains presented below share a single source sample, sequenced in a study of neoadjuvant anti-PD-1 for oral cavity cancer (dated by TCRdb to the early 2020s). The intended sense of this specimen's time point label: after neoadjuvant nivolumab, at surgical resection. Libraries were built with the immunoSEQ multiplex PCR assay. TCRdb stores this immuneACCESS table with in-frame sequences only. Part of the clones is absent; in the studies checked, under half of the shortfall reflects unresolved V genes, and no reason is known for the rest. In this sample the table shows tens of thousands of clones, 40% to 50% of which occur a single time. Together, the top ten hold around two fifths of the sample. This specimen consisted of tumor tissue, obtained after nivolumab (anti-PD-1) treatment. All receptors derive from a person aged 35 to 85 with oral cavity squamous cell carcinoma.

V usage is TRBV2 and J usage is TRBJ1-2, with a tentative D call TRBD1 (5 bases). CDR3 length equals 14 residues. Trimming stripped 4 bases from V and 7 bases from J, with 16 bases between. CDR1 and CDR2 (germline): SNHLY, FYNNEI. The CDR3 here is CASSGDGPRGGYTF. DNA for the CDR3: TGTGCCAGCAGTGGAGACGGCCCTAGGGGTGGCTACACCTTC.

This clone qualifies as medium-sized. This rearrangement joins TRBV7-9 to TRBJ2-7, with a possible D match to TRBD1 (5 bases). Trimming removed 5 bases at V and 1 base at J, with 15 bases between. The germline V gene has CDR1 SEHNR and CDR2 FQNEAQ (reference sequence). The CDR3 covers 15 residues. This CDR3 reads CASSARTRPSYEQYF. In nucleotides, the CDR3 is TGTGCCAGCAGCGCTCGGACAAGACCTTCCTACGAGCAGTACTTC.

The chain couples TRBV6-5 to TRBJ1-6; weak D call: TRBD1 (5 bases). Trimming removed 4 bases at V and 9 bases at J, with 19 bases between. Germline lookup yields CDR1 MNHEY and CDR2 SVGAGI. This CDR3 is 16 amino acids long. CDR3 sequence reads: CASSWGGGGQGSPLHF. CDR3 nucleotide sequence: TGTGCCAGCAGTTGGGGGGGAGGAGGGCAGGGTTCACCCCTCCACTTT.

The chain employs TRBV9 and TRBJ1-1, with D unresolved. Between the trimmed V and J ends, which lost 0 bases and 4 bases, there was a span of 7 bases. The V gene's germline CDR1 is SGDLS and CDR2 YYNGEE. The CDR3 consists of 13 residues. The CDR3 protein is CASSVAGSTEAFF. In DNA, the CDR3 is TGTGCCAGCAGCGTAGCCGGGAGCACTGAAGCTTTCTTT. Variable domain in full (rest from reference TRBV9 and TRBJ1-1): DSGVTQTPKHLITATGQRVTLRCSPRSGDLSVYWYQQSLDQGLQFLIQYYNGEERAKGNILERFSAQQFPDLHSELNLSSLELGDSALYFCASSVAGSTEAFFGQGTRLTVV.

V usage is TRBV28 and J usage is TRBJ1-6, with 7 positions matching TRBD1. CDR1 is MDHEN, CDR2 SYDVKM, per germline. J lost 10 bases, V lost 4 bases, and 7 bases had no gene match. The CDR3 consists of 14 residues. The CDR3 sequence is CASSSWDSGSPLHF. As DNA, the CDR3 is TGTGCCAGCAGTTCCTGGGACAGTGGGTCACCCCTCCACTTT.

The chain couples TRBV6-1 to TRBJ1-2; a weak D match, TRBD1 (6 bases). V shed 3 bases and J shed 6 bases, with 17 bases lying between them. Germline V gene sequence: CDR1 MNHNS, CDR2 SASEGT. The CDR3 runs to 15 residues. In nucleotides, the CDR3 is TGTGCCAGCAGTGACGGGGGCGGACTTCTTAATGGCTACACCTTC. It codes for CASSDGGGLLNGYTF.

The chain combines TRBV6-1 with TRBJ2-7; possibly TRBD1 for D (6 bases). Germline CDR1 MNHNS, CDR2 SASEGT. The CDR3 is 13 residues long. With 5 bases removed from V and 7 bases from J, the gap between germline ends came to 15 bases. The CDR3 reads CASSQEGGMEQYF. The CDR3 bases are TGTGCCAGCAGTCAAGAAGGGGGTATGGAGCAGTACTTC.

The chain employs TRBV18 and TRBJ2-1, with D maybe TRBD2 (6 bases). The CDR3 length is 16 residues. Deletions cut 2 bases from V and 0 bases from J, with 11 bases between. Germline CDR1 is KGHSH and CDR2 is LQKENI. The CDR3 DNA follows: TGTGCCAGCTCACCATGGGTCGGGAGCTCCTACAATGAGCAGTTCTTC. Protein product: CASSPWVGSSYNEQFF.

The chain has TRBV28 and TRBJ1-5; D gene unclear. CDR1 and CDR2 (germline): MDHEN, SYDVKM. V dropped 4 bases and J dropped 0 bases, with 19 bases sitting between them. The CDR3 is 18 amino acids. The CDR3 region is CASSSSLRALYSNQPQHF. CDR3 DNA: TGTGCCAGCAGTTCTTCACTCCGGGCCCTTTATAGCAATCAGCCCCAGCATTTT.

The V gene is TRBV9, the J gene TRBJ2-7; a possible D gene is TRBD1 (6 bases). CDR1 is SGDLS and CDR2 is YYNGEE in the germline V gene. This CDR3 comprises 14 residues. The ends were cut back, 2 bases at V and 3 bases at J, with 12 bases in the middle. DNA for the CDR3: TGTGCCAGCAGCGTTGGGACATGGGACTACGAGCAGTACTTC. This sequence encodes CASSVGTWDYEQYF.

The chain employs TRBV9 and TRBJ1-1; weak D call: TRBD1 (6 bases). The CDR3 runs 15 residues. The V gene lost 4 bases and the J gene lost 0 bases, with 13 bases spanning the gap. Germline assignment: CDR1 SGDLS and CDR2 YYNGEE. Written as DNA, the CDR3 is TGTGCCAGCAGCACTCAGGACAGACTGAACACTGAAGCTTTCTTT. It translates to CASSTQDRLNTEAFF.

This clone turned up a few times. The sample holds other DNA sequences that translate to the same CDR3. This chain joins TRBV30 and TRBJ2-7; TRBD1 might be the D (5 bases). The CDR3 has 11 amino acids. Germline values: CDR1 GTSNPN, CDR2 SVGIG (reference sequence). The germline V and J ends were trimmed by 4 bases and 2 bases, with 6 bases remaining between them. The CDR3 is CAWTRAYEQYF. CDR3 sequence (DNA): TGTGCCTGGACCAGGGCCTACGAGCAGTACTTC.

The genes are TRBV5-4 and TRBJ1-4; D is possibly TRBD1 (6 bases). V was cut by 4 bases and J by 0 bases, with 10 bases left in between. The CDR3 covers 15 residues. Germline assignment: CDR1 SGHNT and CDR2 YYREEE (reference sequence). CDR3 amino acids: CASSRQEATNEKLFF. CDR3 in DNA: TGTGCCAGCAGCCGACAGGAAGCAACTAATGAAAAACTGTTTTTT.

There are a few counts of this clone. The chain links TRBV7-2 to TRBJ1-3; perhaps TRBD1 as D (5 bases). V was trimmed by 1 base and J by 0 bases, leaving 16 bases between them. CDR1 and CDR2 from the germline V gene are SGHTA and FQGNSA. This CDR3 has 18 amino acids. The CDR3 reads CASSLVVQGGNSGNTIYF. CDR3 nucleotides: TGTGCCAGCAGCTTAGTCGTTCAGGGTGGGAACTCTGGAAACACCATATATTTT.

The chain combines TRBV2 with TRBJ1-3; D gene unclear. Germline V gene lookup returns CDR1 SNHLY and CDR2 FYNNEI. The V and J ends lost 6 bases and 4 bases respectively, with 7 bases between them. The length of the CDR3 is 12 residues. CDR3 sequence reads: CASSRGGNTIYF. The CDR3 DNA reads as TGTGCCAGCAGCAGAGGCGGAAACACCATATATTTT.

In its sample, this clone was seen a few times. The chain has TRBV5-1 and TRBJ2-2; D is unclear. Germline CDR1 is SGHRS and CDR2 is YFSETQ. V was shortened by 0 bases and J by 5 bases, with 11 bases between the two germline ends. The CDR3 covers 15 residues. The CDR3 is CASSLVGPDTGELFF. Written as DNA, the CDR3 is TGCGCCAGCAGCTTGGTTGGTCCAGATACCGGGGAGCTGTTTTTT.

This chain connects TRBV11-2 to TRBJ2-7; unclear D gene. The CDR3 covers 13 residues. Germline CDR1 is SGHAT and CDR2 is FQNNGV. V dropped 3 bases and J dropped 3 bases, with 9 bases sitting between them. The CDR3 region has the DNA TGTGCCAGCAGCTTTGGGAACTACTACGAGCAGTACTTC. Encoded protein: CASSFGNYYEQYF.

The chain employs TRBV9 and TRBJ2-1; D unresolved. CDR1 SGDLS and CDR2 YYNGEE come from the germline V gene. This CDR3 has 13 residues. Trimming pared 0 bases from V and 5 bases from J, leaving 6 bases between. The CDR3 coding sequence is TGTGCCAGCAGCGTAGAGGTGGACAATGAGCAGTTCTTC. Translating gives CASSVEVDNEQFF.

This clone was detected a few times. This sequence joins TRBV7-9 and TRBJ1-1; possibly TRBD1 for D (6 bases). The V gene's germline CDR1 is SEHNR and CDR2 FQNEAQ (reference sequence). Trimming shortened V by 1 base and J by 0 bases, and 15 bases separated the two germline ends. This CDR3 comprises 17 residues. DNA of the CDR3: TGTGCCAGCAGCTTAGTTAGGGGGGTCGTCATGAACACTGAAGCTTTCTTT. This codes for CASSLVRGVVMNTEAFF.

This clone was counted only a few times. The chain combines TRBV14 with TRBJ1-2; D uncertain. V was shortened by 0 bases and J by 0 bases, with 8 bases between the two germline ends. This CDR3 region has 15 residues. Germline CDR1 SGHDN, CDR2 FVKESK. The CDR3, as DNA: TGTGCCAGCAGCCAAGACCAGGCCCCTAACTATGGCTACACCTTC. Amino acids: CASSQDQAPNYGYTF.

This clone was detected only once. The J gene is TRBJ1-2, the V gene TRBV7-2; 10 nucleotides line up with TRBD1. After removal of 5 bases from V and 8 bases from J, the junction contained 14 bases not matched to a gene. Germline CDR1 and CDR2: SGHTA and FQGNSA. This CDR3 region has 16 residues. The CDR3 loop is CASSQAGTGDGWGYTF. The CDR3 DNA is TGTGCCAGCAGCCAGGCAGGGACAGGGGACGGGTGGGGCTACACCTTC.

The rearrangement links TRBV6-1 to TRBJ2-7; D is unclear. Germline assignment: CDR1 MNHNS and CDR2 SASEGT. V lost 2 bases to trimming and J lost 3 bases, with 8 bases between them. This CDR3 is 13 amino acids long. The CDR3 reads CASSETYGYEQYF. The CDR3, as DNA: TGTGCCAGCAGTGAAACATATGGCTACGAGCAGTACTTC.

This clone was picked up a small number of times. The rearrangement joins TRBV10-3 to TRBJ2-2, with 8 bases that match TRBD2. In germline, CDR1 is ENHRY, CDR2 SYGVKD. Losses at the gene ends were 3 bases for V and 4 bases for J; bases not matched to a gene: 1. The CDR3 totals 14 residues. The CDR3 DNA is TGTGCCATCAGTGAAGCGGGGGCCACCGGGGAGCTGTTTTTT. It translates to CAISEAGATGELFF.

The table lists this clone with a few counts. The V and J genes are TRBV30 and TRBJ1-6; TRBD1 aligns across 11 bases. This CDR3 has 16 amino acids. Germline-derived CDR1 and CDR2 are GTSNPN and SVGIG (reference sequence). J lost 6 bases, V lost 2 bases, and 6 bases had no gene match. The CDR3 nucleotides are TGTGCCTGGAGTACCCTGGACAGGGGGCTTAATTCACCCCTCCACTTT. It is translated as CAWSTLDRGLNSPLHF.

The chain employs TRBV11-2 and TRBJ2-3; tentatively, D is TRBD2 (6 bases). Trimming stripped 1 base from V and 9 bases from J, with 11 bases between. Germline CDR1 reads SGHAT; CDR2 reads FQNNGV. This CDR3 spans 13 amino acids. The CDR3 DNA reads TGTGCCAGCAGCTTAGTGGAGGGTGGCACGCAGTATTTT. Translating gives CASSLVEGGTQYF. Combining the CDR3 with reference TRBV11-2 and TRBJ2-3 gives the whole variable domain EAGVAQSPRYKIIEKRQSVAFWCNPISGHATLYWYQQILGQGPKLLIQFQNNGVVDDSQLPKDRFSAERLKGVDSTLKIQPAKLEDSAVYLCASSLVEGGTQYFGPGTRLTVL.

This sequence joins TRBV7-6 and TRBJ1-3; perhaps TRBD1 as D (5 bases). The CDR3 is 16 residues long. Germline V gene lookup returns CDR1 SGHVS and CDR2 FNYEAQ. With 2 bases removed from V and 0 bases from J, the gap between germline ends came to 11 bases. The CDR3 protein is CASSLIAGSSGNTIYF. CDR3 sequence (DNA): TGTGCCAGCAGCTTAATCGCAGGGAGCTCTGGAAACACCATATATTTT.

This clone occurred a few times. The chain employs TRBV28 and TRBJ2-6, with unresolved D. CDR3 length: 13 amino acids. Germline lookup yields CDR1 MDHEN and CDR2 SYDVKM. V was clipped by 3 bases and J by 3 bases, with 3 bases between them. The CDR3 DNA reads TGTGCCAGCAGTTTGGGTGGGGCCAACGTCCTGACTTTC. Translated: CASSLGGANVLTF.

This chain links TRBV6-5 with TRBJ1-2, with 10 bases matching TRBD1. Per germline, CDR1 MNHEY and CDR2 SVGAGI. V dropped 4 bases and J dropped 8; count of bases not matched to a gene: 4. The CDR3 is 13 amino acids. In DNA form, the CDR3 reads TGTGCCAGCAGTTCGTGGGACAGGGGCGGCTACACCTTC. Protein product: CASSSWDRGGYTF.

This chain joins TRBV27 and TRBJ1-3, with D perhaps TRBD1 (6 bases). Trimming took off 5 bases at V and 3 bases at J, with 17 bases between the two ends. The germline V gene encodes CDR1 MNHEY and CDR2 SMNVEV (reference sequence). The length of the CDR3 is 16 residues. The CDR3 nucleotides read TGTGCCAGCAGTGCCCGAAGGGGGTCTGTTGGAAACACCATATATTTT. Protein sequence: CASSARRGSVGNTIYF.